The rows below give T cell receptor beta chains drawn from one sample of a study of CD8 T cells in Susac syndrome. In TCRdb, the immunoSEQ multiplex PCR reads were re-called with MiXCR into one record per CDR3 protein. The sample yields about 190,000 distinct CDR3 sequences, 90% to 97% seen once. Source material: CD4+ T cells from PBMCs. All receptors come from a human donor with Susac syndrome. Both conserved end residues are part of each CDR3. D genes are given only for firm matches. Size is stated for part of the rows, as once, few or many counts, or as a class when the clone is expanded.

J gene: TRBJ2-1
CDR3 length: 13
clone size: NA
V gene: TRBV7-9
D gene: NA
CDR3 protein: CASSLVGSRLLVF
CDR3 DNA: TGTGCCAGCAGCTTAGTGGGGAGTCGTTTATTGGTCTTC

J gene: TRBJ2-7
CDR3 length: 11
clone size: NA
V gene: TRBV6-2/TRBV6-3
D gene: NA
CDR3 protein: CAAGRGTEQYF
CDR3 DNA: TGTGCCGCCGGTCGAGGAACCGAGCAGTACTTC

J gene: TRBJ1-1
CDR3 length: 14
clone size: NA
V gene: TRBV5-1
D gene: TRBD1
CDR3 protein: CASSLETGGGEAFF
CDR3 DNA: TGCGCCAGCAGCTTGGAGACAGGGGGCGGTGAAGCTTTCTTT

J gene: TRBJ1-4
CDR3 length: 15
clone size: NA
V gene: TRBV30
D gene: NA
CDR3 protein: CAWSVTGRVDEKLFF
CDR3 DNA: TGTGCCTGGAGTGTTACCGGGAGAGTGGATGAAAAACTGTTTTTT

J gene: TRBJ1-1
CDR3 length: 14
clone size: NA
V gene: TRBV11-2
D gene: NA
CDR3 protein: CASSLGLGTARAFF
CDR3 DNA: TGTGCCAGCAGCTTAGGGTTGGGCACGGCTCGGGCTTTCTTT

J gene: TRBJ2-3
CDR3 length: 15
clone size: NA
V gene: TRBV20-1
D gene: TRBD2
CDR3 protein: CSALPGLAGTDTQYF
CDR3 DNA: TGCAGTGCTTTACCGGGACTAGCGGGGACAGATACGCAGTATTTT

J gene: TRBJ2-7
CDR3 length: 11
clone size: NA
V gene: TRBV6-6
D gene: NA
CDR3 protein: CASSRYYEQYF
CDR3 DNA: TGTGCCAGCAGTCGCTACTACGAGCAGTACTTC

J gene: TRBJ2-5
CDR3 length: 17
clone size: NA
V gene: TRBV5-4
D gene: TRBD2
CDR3 protein: CASSSGLVGALQETQYF
CDR3 DNA: TGTGCCAGCAGCTCGGGACTAGTGGGGGCCCTCCAAGAGACCCAGTACTTC

J gene: TRBJ1-1
CDR3 length: 12
clone size: NA
V gene: TRBV30
D gene: NA
CDR3 protein: CAWSDGYTEAFF
CDR3 DNA: TGTGCCTGGAGCGACGGATACACTGAAGCTTTCTTT

J gene: TRBJ1-5
CDR3 length: 17
clone size: NA
V gene: TRBV19
D gene: TRBD1
CDR3 protein: CASSIEGTATLNQPQHF
CDR3 DNA: TGTGCCAGTAGTATAGAAGGGACAGCTACCCTCAATCAGCCCCAGCATTTT

J gene: TRBJ2-7
CDR3 length: 14
clone size: NA
V gene: TRBV20-1
D gene: NA
CDR3 protein: CSARDLGSSYEQYF
CDR3 DNA: TGCAGTGCTAGAGATCTGGGCAGCTCCTACGAGCAGTACTTC

J gene: TRBJ2-7
CDR3 length: 14
clone size: NA
V gene: TRBV10-3
D gene: TRBD1
CDR3 protein: CAIRGTGGVYEQYF
CDR3 DNA: TGTGCCATCAGAGGGACAGGGGGCGTCTACGAGCAGTACTTC

J gene: TRBJ2-5
CDR3 length: 15
clone size: NA
V gene: TRBV3-1
D gene: TRBD1
CDR3 protein: CASSQDRGPQETQYF
CDR3 DNA: TGTGCCAGCAGCCAGGACAGGGGCCCCCAAGAGACCCAGTACTTC

J gene: TRBJ2-5
CDR3 length: 16
clone size: NA
V gene: TRBV18
D gene: TRBD1
CDR3 protein: CASSPRPGQTQETQYF
CDR3 DNA: TGTGCCAGCTCACCACGCCCGGGACAGACCCAAGAGACCCAGTACTTC

J gene: TRBJ2-5
CDR3 length: 16
clone size: NA
V gene: TRBV25-1
D gene: NA
CDR3 protein: CASSPPWGRIQETQYF
CDR3 DNA: TGTGCCAGCAGTCCGCCATGGGGACGAATACAAGAGACCCAGTACTTC

J gene: TRBJ1-4
CDR3 length: 12
clone size: once
V gene: TRBV3-1
D gene: NA
CDR3 protein: CASSATGEKLFF
CDR3 DNA: TGTGCCAGCAGCGCTACAGGGGAAAAACTGTTTTTT

J gene: TRBJ2-2
CDR3 length: 15
clone size: NA
V gene: TRBV19
D gene: TRBD1
CDR3 protein: CASSEWGQGGGELFF
CDR3 DNA: TGTGCCAGTAGTGAATGGGGACAGGGCGGCGGGGAGCTGTTTTTT

J gene: TRBJ1-2
CDR3 length: 14
clone size: NA
V gene: TRBV2
D gene: NA
CDR3 protein: CASLSGAPNYGYTF
CDR3 DNA: TGTGCCAGCCTTTCAGGGGCTCCTAACTATGGCTACACCTTC

J gene: TRBJ1-2
CDR3 length: 14
clone size: NA
V gene: TRBV6-6
D gene: TRBD1
CDR3 protein: CASTTGTGVYGYTF
CDR3 DNA: TGTGCCAGCACCACTGGGACAGGAGTTTATGGCTACACCTTC